Listed below are T cell receptor beta chains from one sample, sequenced in a study of CD8 T cells in ankylosing spondylitis. TCRdb re-derived calls from the 5' RACE reads in MiXCR, one entry per CDR3 protein. The sample contains 200,000 to 300,000 distinct CDR3 sequences, 10% to 13% of which appear only once. Sequencing was done on a sample of blood, either unsorted or a sorted T cell fraction (not recorded which). These receptors originate from a male donor with ankylosing spondylitis or in good health (not recorded which). Both conserved end residues are part of each CDR3. A D gene is named only where the DNA matches it firmly. Only some rows state a clone size, as once, few, many or a class for expanded clones.

v_gene	j_gene	d_gene	abundance	CDR3aa	CDR3nt
TRBV10-3	TRBJ1-6	NA	many	CAIRKGPGVISPLHF	TGTGCCATCAGGAAGGGTCCAGGGGTTATTTCACCCCTCCACTTT
TRBV29-1	TRBJ1-1	NA	many	CSVDELNTEAFF	TGCAGCGTTGACGAACTGAACACTGAAGCTTTCTTT
TRBV20-1	TRBJ2-3	TRBD2	many	CSGGRAGTDTQYF	TGCAGTGGCGGGAGGGCGGGCACAGATACGCAGTATTTT
TRBV6-1	TRBJ1-2	TRBD1	few	CASRQRQGREVGTF	TGTGCCAGTAGACAAAGACAGGGAAGGGAAGTGGGCACCTTC
TRBV2	TRBJ1-1	NA	few	CASGRPEAFF	TGTGCCAGCGGCCGTCCTGAAGCTTTCTTT
TRBV29-1	TRBJ2-3	TRBD2	many	CSVGAGDADTQYF	TGCAGCGTTGGAGCGGGAGACGCAGATACGCAGTATTTT
TRBV2	TRBJ1-5	NA	few	CASSPRRPGQPQHF	TGTGCCAGCAGTCCCAGGCGGCCGGGTCAGCCCCAGCATTTT
TRBV12-3/TRBV12-4	TRBJ1-4	NA	many	CASSGSSRGTNEKLFF	TGTGCCAGCAGTGGGTCTTCACGGGGCACTAATGAAAAACTGTTTTTT
TRBV20-1	TRBJ2-3	TRBD2	many	CSAVERELEDTQYF	TGCAGTGCTGTCGAGCGGGAACTAGAAGATACGCAGTATTTT
TRBV12-3/TRBV12-4	TRBJ2-2	TRBD2	many	CASSRGLAGEVGELFF	TGTGCCAGCAGCCGCGGACTAGCGGGAGAGGTCGGGGAGCTGTTTTTT
TRBV7-8	TRBJ2-6	TRBD1	NA	CASRSDRGISNVLTF	TGTGCCAGCAGATCCGACAGGGGGATATCCAACGTCCTGACTTTC
TRBV12-3/TRBV12-4	TRBJ1-2	TRBD1	few	CASSVTGRGYTF	TGTGCCAGCAGTGTGACAGGGAGGGGCTACACCTTC
TRBV28	TRBJ2-2	NA	many	CASSRHRTGELFF	TGTGCCAGCAGTCGACATCGCACCGGGGAGCTGTTTTTT
TRBV20-1	TRBJ1-2	NA	many	CSARRQPYGYTF	TGCAGTGCTAGGCGGCAGCCTTATGGCTACACCTTC
TRBV7-2	TRBJ2-1	TRBD1	many	CASSDSDRGDEQFF	TGTGCCAGCAGCGACAGTGACAGGGGAGATGAGCAGTTCTTC
TRBV4-2	TRBJ1-6	NA	many	CASSPRGATNSPLHF	TGTGCCAGCAGCCCTCGAGGGGCGACGAATTCACCCCTCCACTTT
TRBV7-9	TRBJ1-3	NA	many	CAGGRDTPFSGNTIYF	TGTGCCGGGGGCAGAGACACTCCGTTCTCTGGAAACACCATATATTTT
TRBV5-1	TRBJ1-2	TRBD1	many	CASSSRDSANYGYTF	TGCGCCAGCAGCTCCCGGGACAGCGCTAACTATGGCTACACCTTC
TRBV15	TRBJ2-3	TRBD2	NA	CATSREASGAEDTQYF	TGTGCCACCAGCAGAGAAGCTAGCGGCGCGGAAGATACGCAGTATTTT
TRBV7-8	TRBJ2-1	NA	few	CASSSLLVWGFYNEQFF	TGTGCCAGCAGCTCCTTACTAGTCTGGGGGTTTTACAATGAGCAGTTCTTC
TRBV5-1	TRBJ1-1	TRBD1	many	CASSSTKGTGSEAFF	TGCGCCAGCAGCTCTACTAAAGGGACAGGGTCTGAAGCTTTCTTT
TRBV3-1	TRBJ1-2	NA	many	CASSQEWSGYTF	TGTGCCAGCAGCCAAGAGTGGAGTGGCTACACCTTC
TRBV5-1	TRBJ2-2	TRBD1	few	CASSLTQGTNGELFF	TGCGCCAGCAGCTTGACACAGGGGACGAACGGGGAGCTGTTTTTT
TRBV5-1	TRBJ2-5	NA	many	CASSLVGAQETQYF	TGCGCCAGCAGCCTAGTAGGGGCTCAAGAGACCCAGTACTTC
TRBV20-1	TRBJ1-2	TRBD1	many	CSARDGQGRSNYGYTF	TGCAGTGCTAGAGATGGACAGGGCCGATCCAACTATGGCTACACCTTC
TRBV20-1	TRBJ1-1	NA	many	CSARKGVANTEAFF	TGCAGTGCTAGGAAGGGGGTTGCAAACACTGAAGCTTTCTTT
TRBV20-1	TRBJ2-3	TRBD1	many	CSALLGQGADTQYF	TGCAGTGCCCTTCTTGGACAGGGAGCAGATACGCAGTATTTT
TRBV5-1	TRBJ2-5	NA	NA	CASSFTAPPRHQETQYF	TGCGCCAGCAGCTTTACTGCTCCCCCGAGGCACCAAGAGACCCAGTACTTC
TRBV5-1	TRBJ1-1	TRBD1	NA	CASSSTGGETEAFF	TGCGCCAGCAGCTCAACAGGGGGTGAGACTGAAGCTTTCTTT
TRBV11-3	TRBJ1-1	NA	many	CASTNFGAENTEAFF	TGTGCCAGCACCAACTTTGGTGCGGAGAACACTGAAGCTTTCTTT
TRBV5-1	TRBJ2-3	TRBD1	many	CASSWTGQSTDTQYF	TGCGCCAGCAGCTGGACGGGACAGAGCACAGATACGCAGTATTTT
TRBV9	TRBJ1-1	TRBD1	many	CASSRIPRGAYLEAFF	TGTGCCAGCAGCCGCATACCCAGGGGGGCGTACCTTGAAGCTTTCTTT